The rows below give T cell receptor beta chains drawn from one sample of a study of blood T cell repertoires in COVID-19. Sequencing was performed with immunoSEQ multiplex PCR; in TCRdb, only in-frame clones are kept and a portion is missing. The sample has over 250,000 clones, roughly 86% seen once. The material sequenced was PBMCs or T cells enriched from blood (not recorded which). The receptors shown here come from a woman in her twenties or thirties who had recovered from COVID-19. Each CDR3 is given without its conserved first and last residue. A D gene is named only where the DNA matches it firmly.

V gene,J gene,D gene,CDR3 protein
TRBV5-1,TRBJ2-5,.,ASSLGSGETQY
TRBV6-1,TRBJ1-4,.,ASSEGGAGEKLF
TRBV6-1,TRBJ1-6,.,ASSEATGRTLH
TRBV12-3/TRBV12-4,TRBJ1-1,TRBD1,ASSLSRQGEAF
TRBV2,TRBJ1-6,TRBD1,ASSLTGGKGFSSPLH
TRBV5-4,TRBJ2-7,TRBD2,ASSSGLAGAYEQY
TRBV15,TRBJ1-1,.,ATSRVGLGTEAF
TRBV29-1,TRBJ1-2,TRBD1,SVESWIGDRGGYGYT
TRBV7-9,TRBJ2-1,TRBD2,ASRRLAGDLSSYNEQF
TRBV7-9,TRBJ1-1,.,ASSLIIRDEAF
TRBV4-2,TRBJ1-6,.,ASSQDRGHSTGFPLH
TRBV5-6,TRBJ2-3,.,ASSLVGVGDTQY
TRBV4-3,TRBJ1-6,.,ASSQPGDGSPLH
TRBV11-2,TRBJ2-1,TRBD2,ASSLRTPSGGPYNEQF
TRBV5-1,TRBJ1-1,TRBD1,ASSSQGADTEAF
TRBV21-1,TRBJ2-7,.,ASAPPGTSCYEQY
TRBV7-6,TRBJ2-5,.,ASSPPGD
TRBV5-6,TRBJ2-1,.,ASSLAGDSYNEQF
TRBV11-2,TRBJ2-5,TRBD2,ASSLGLLPGGETQY
TRBV7-2,TRBJ2-1,.,ASSPHSSSYNEQF
TRBV5-4,TRBJ1-3,TRBD1,ASSLGQGENSGNTIY
TRBV5-8,TRBJ2-7,.,ASSLYQDEQY
TRBV2,TRBJ1-2,.,ASSYRVNGYT
TRBV4-1,TRBJ1-5,TRBD1,ASSQGLRRQGLSNQPQH
TRBV6-5,TRBJ1-1,.,ASRSTNTEAF
TRBV15,TRBJ2-2,.,ATSRVLAGTGELF
TRBV7-9,TRBJ1-4,.,ASSLAAAEKLF
TRBV27,TRBJ1-5,TRBD1,ASRSTGGTQPQH
TRBV6-5,TRBJ2-7,TRBD2,ASSYRGLERGDEQY
TRBV5-5,TRBJ2-7,.,ASSLGWSNSYEQY
TRBV7-2,TRBJ2-1,.,ASRQGDEQF
TRBV6-6,TRBJ2-7,.,ASKDSSYEQY
TRBV5-6,TRBJ2-7,.,ASSLDFSRYEQY
TRBV6-6,TRBJ2-5,.,ASSREEKETQY
TRBV29-1,TRBJ2-1,.,SACTDTMPYNEQF
TRBV5-4,TRBJ1-2,.,ASRAKDKNYGYT
TRBV4-1,TRBJ2-5,TRBD2,ASSLGGGSQETQY
TRBV29-1,TRBJ1-2,.,SVVGGDGYT
TRBV27,TRBJ1-6,TRBD1,ASRRSYRGGNSPLH
TRBV28,TRBJ1-2,.,ASSTPGQGWGGYT
TRBV5-6,TRBJ1-2,.,ASTRLGGAIGYT
TRBV7-2,TRBJ1-6,.,ASSLVAGADNSPLH
TRBV5-1,TRBJ1-6,TRBD1,ASSTGQGGDSPLH
TRBV20-1,TRBJ2-4,.,SASTGWDKNIQY
TRBV24-1,TRBJ2-1,TRBD1,ATSGRDRGFYNEQF
TRBV7-9,TRBJ1-2,.,ASSPQVYGYT